This T cell receptor (beta chain) was observed in a study of blood T cell repertoires in COVID-19 (dated by TCRdb to 2020 to 2022). For context, the study as a whole: The collaborator samples originated in the United States, Italy and Spain and spanned the acute and convalescent phases of COVID-19. The material from the prospective study consisted of cDNA or gDNA derived from T cells, B-cell-depleted T cells, or PBMCs. Subjects who had been exposed to COVID-19, were actively infected with it, or had recovered from it provided the deeply sampled blood TCRbeta repertoires that made up the dataset. The repertoires were made available in a free public database intended to serve as a resource for research on the immune response to SARS-CoV-2. Samples were obtained from the ongoing ImmuneRACE study (first 160 participants) and from approximately 1,200 subjects provided by 6 global collaborators. The sample metadata nearly always contained a de-identified subject ID, COVID-19 status, age in years and sex. Where available, HLA class I and class II types were taken from metadata supplied by the sample provider and were not determined by assay-based typing.

Notes on this clone: Its binding antigen is unknown. No base quality values were provided; no much bigger clone lies one nucleotide off.

Beyond this particular receptor, the publication reports: The quantity of clinical and demographic metadata differed by source and by participant and was supplied without curation.

After removal of 5 bases from V and 3 bases from J, the junction retains 11 bases not matched to a gene. The germline V gene (reference sequence) yields MNHEY for CDR1 and SMNVEV for CDR2. From the cysteine through the phenylalanine, the CDR3 covers 16 amino acids. Only the CDR3 DNA is retained, 48 bases long and in frame from the first base. The immunoSEQ Assay, a bias-controlled multiplex PCR, was used to amplify TCRbeta CDR3 regions from genomic DNA. Per the source publication's procedure: Within the assay, amplification of reference gene primers was used to estimate how many nucleated cells each sample contained. To quantify the absolute abundance of each unique TCRbeta CDR3 rearrangement, sequence reads were collapsed and filtered. Productive Simpson clonality was computed per sample as the square root of Simpson's diversity index over productive rearrangements. The immuneACCESS repertoire file appears here via TCRdb, limited to in-frame rearrangements. These files lack a portion of the clones; in checked studies, under half of the deficit traces to unresolved V genes, and the cause of the others is not known. Clone size and V and J calls were adopted from that table, with D and trimming inferred from the DNA. A total of 100,000 to 150,000 clones appear in this sample, approximately 90% of them only once. Roughly 18% of the sample is held by the ten biggest clonotypes.

Each collaborating institution followed its own protocols to collect whole blood in K2EDTA tubes. For TCRbeta analysis, collaborators shipped samples as frozen whole blood, isolated PBMCs, or DNA extracted from either of those sample types. The V and J segments used are TRBV27 and TRBJ2-7; 9 bases in the junction line up with TRBD1. The receptor comes from a man in his fifties or sixties with active or convalescent COVID-19. The sample comprised peripheral blood. The nucleotide sequence is given as TGTGCCAGCAGTCCACGGGGCCGGGACAGGGTCTACGAGCAGTACTTC. It codes for CASSPRGRDRVYEQYF.